The clone carrying this T cell receptor beta chain was counted ten times or more. Antigen: not known. The record originates from a study of T-cell reconstitution after alpha-beta-depleted transplantation in children. General study points: After transplant, high TCRbeta diversity at day 60 in some patients arose from surviving recipient T cells and thymic progenitors. Several hundred expanded graft clones reportedly supplied alpha-beta T cells about two months after transplant.

For TCRbeta, the library was prepared with unique molecular identifiers. One entry per CDR3 protein, called by TCRdb with MiXCR from the PCR reads. The sample holds 40,000 to 55,000 distinct CDR3 sequences, 7.5% to 10% seen once. This CDR3 is 13 amino acids long. Trimming took 5 bases from V and 2 from J, leaving 8 bases between them. Germline V CDR1 and CDR2: SGHAT, FQNNGV. The TCR sequence derives from a male patient under 10 years old who had a stem cell transplant for chronic granulomatous disease, so the T cells may come from the graft donor. The specimen was PBMCs, mostly from graft donor cells, collected 60 days after TCRalphabeta/CD19-depleted stem cell transplant. V gene TRBV11-2 combines with J gene TRBJ2-3, with D hard to call. The CDR3 is CASSTILTDTQYF. CDR3 coding DNA: TGTGCCAGCAGCACCATACTCACAGATACGCAGTATTTT. The full variable domain, completed using reference TRBV11-2 and TRBJ2-3, is EAGVAQSPRYKIIEKRQSVAFWCNPISGHATLYWYQQILGQGPKLLIQFQNNGVVDDSQLPKDRFSAERLKGVDSTLKIQPAKLEDSAVYLCASSTILTDTQYFGPGTRLTVL.